This TCR beta chain came from a study of Graves' ophthalmopathy and Graves' hyperthyroidism. Study-wide results and caveats: Blood contained most expanded thyroid clonotypes exceeding 0.001 frequency.

Moderate-to-severe activity, CAS ≥3, NOSPECS ≥4 and a duration under 3 months were seen in donors with ophthalmopathy. Patients were excluded if they had other autoimmune diseases or uncontrolled infections, and likewise if pregnancy or lactation applied. Thyroid ultrasound, orbital computed tomography, TRAb, serum thyroxine and clinical symptoms formed the basis of diagnosis. V lost 6 bases, J lost 12 bases, and 26 bases stayed unmatched. Germline CDR1 reads DFQATT; CDR2 reads SNEGSKA (reference sequence). CDR3 length equals 19 residues. This clonotype was observed many times. The antigen remains undetermined. RNA transcripts were the source from which TCR beta CDR3 regions were amplified. After a first-round RT-PCR with HTBI primers, a second-round multiplex PCR was run. Each CDR3 protein gets one entry after TCRdb re-called the multiplex PCR reads with MiXCR. The data show 300,000 to 350,000 distinct CDR3 sequences, roughly a sixth seen once.

The clonotype originates from an adult man with Graves' ophthalmopathy. V is TRBV20-1 and J is TRBJ1-6; 10 bases match TRBD1. The specimen sequenced was peripheral blood. The CDR3 region is CSAPRPRTGGQLLSGPLHF. Written as DNA, the CDR3 is TGCAGTGCCCCCCGTCCCCGGACAGGGGGACAGCTGCTGAGTGGACCCCTCCACTTT.